A single sample is the source of the 16 T cell receptor beta chains below, sequenced in a study of blood T cell repertoires in COVID-19. This table comes from immunoSEQ multiplex PCR, and its TCRdb copy is limited to in-frame clones, with some not included. The sample contains roughly 170,000 clones, around 82% of which appear only once. Sequencing was done on a sample of PBMCs or T cells enriched from blood (not recorded which). These receptors all stem from a woman between 50 and 59 years old in a cohort exposed to, infected with or recovered from COVID-19 (not recorded which).

The V gene is TRBV14, the J gene TRBJ2-2; D is ambiguous. The CDR3 loop spans 14 amino acids. Trimming removed 3 bases at V and 1 base at J, with 6 bases between. Germline assignment: CDR1 SGHDN and CDR2 FVKESK. CDR3 residues: CASSQVQNTGELFF. CDR3 DNA sequence: TGTGCCAGCAGCCAGGTACAGAACACCGGGGAGCTGTTTTTT.

This rearrangement joins TRBV11-2 to TRBJ2-3; tentative D call: TRBD2 (6 bases). The germline V and J ends were trimmed by 7 bases and 2 bases, with 16 bases remaining between them. The CDR3 runs 15 residues. Germline V gives CDR1 SGHAT, CDR2 FQNNGV. The CDR3 DNA is TGTGCCAGCACCAGCCCGGGACTGTACACAGATACGCAGTATTTT. Its translation: CASTSPGLYTDTQYF.

The chain recombines TRBV7-9 with TRBJ2-1; 7 nucleotides align to TRBD2. V gave up 5 bases and J gave up 9 bases; unmatched junction bases: 7. The V gene's germline CDR1 is SEHNR and CDR2 FQNEAQ (reference sequence). CDR3 length equals 13 residues. The chain's CDR3 is CASSARTRGEQFF. The CDR3 bases are TGTGCCAGCAGCGCGCGGACTAGGGGTGAGCAGTTCTTC.

This clone was recorded only once. The chain recombines TRBV11-2 with TRBJ2-5; D is perhaps TRBD1 (5 bases). Germline V gene lookup returns CDR1 SGHAT and CDR2 FQNNGV. The CDR3 runs 12 residues. V was clipped by 10 bases and J by 4 bases, with 13 bases between them. The CDR3 coding sequence is TGTGCCACCAGGGCTTGGGCAGAGACCCAGTACTTC. This translates into CATRAWAETQYF. Together with reference TRBV11-2 and TRBJ2-5, the CDR3 gives the full variable domain: EAGVAQSPRYKIIEKRQSVAFWCNPISGHATLYWYQQILGQGPKLLIQFQNNGVVDDSQLPKDRFSAERLKGVDSTLKIQPAKLEDSAVYLCATRAWAETQYFGPGTRLLVL.

The chain carries TRBV15 and TRBJ2-7; D possibly corresponds to TRBD2 (5 bases). The V gene's germline CDR1 is LNHNV and CDR2 YYDKDF (reference sequence). The CDR3 is made up of 14 amino acids. The V end lost 8 bases, the J end lost 1 base, and 15 bases lay between the germline ends. The CDR3 sequence: CATSDWGVSYEQYF. The CDR3 DNA is TGTGCCACCTCTGATTGGGGAGTGTCCTACGAGCAGTACTTC. The full variable domain, with the rest looked up from reference TRBV15 and TRBJ2-7, is DAMVIQNPRYQVTQFGKPVTLSCSQTLNHNVMYWYQQKSSQAPKLLFHYYDKDFNNEADTPDNFQSRRPNTSFCFLDIRSPGLGDTAMYLCATSDWGVSYEQYFGPGTRLTVT.

V and J are TRBV2 and TRBJ1-2; the match to TRBD1 covers 7 bases. CDR1 SNHLY and CDR2 FYNNEI come from the germline V gene. Trimming cost V 3 bases and J 8 bases; bases outside gene matches: 9. CDR3 length equals 14 residues. In DNA form, the CDR3 reads TGTGCCAGCAGTGAGGACAGGCCGGTGAGGGGCTACACCTTC. The encoded protein is CASSEDRPVRGYTF.

This chain uses TRBV7-9 with TRBJ2-1; TRBD2 is a possible D gene (6 bases). The CDR3 extends over 14 amino acids. Per the germline V gene, CDR1 is SEHNR and CDR2 is FQNEAQ (reference sequence). The V and J ends lost 8 bases and 4 bases respectively, with 15 bases between them. CDR3: CASSLSGQYNEQFF. In nucleotides, the CDR3 is TGTGCCAGCTCGCTAAGCGGGCAGTACAATGAGCAGTTCTTC.

The chain uses TRBV7-2 and TRBJ1-1; D not certain. Per the germline V gene, CDR1 is SGHTA and CDR2 is FQGNSA. The CDR3 extends over 13 amino acids. V was cut by 5 bases and J by 4 bases, with 11 bases left in between. The CDR3 nucleotides read TGTGCCAGCAGCCCGTACAAAAGCACTGAAGCTTTCTTT. Amino acids: CASSPYKSTEAFF.

This chain links TRBV2 with TRBJ2-5; possibly TRBD2 for D (6 bases). Trimming pared 3 bases from V and 1 base from J, leaving 9 bases between. Germline assignment: CDR1 SNHLY and CDR2 FYNNEI. The CDR3 sequence is 14 residues long. Here the CDR3 DNA reads TGTGCCAGCAGTGAGCGGAGGGCCCAAGAGACCCAGTACTTC. Its protein product is CASSERRAQETQYF.

This clone was found a few times. This chain uses TRBV15 with TRBJ1-5; 8 bases match TRBD1. J was trimmed by 0 bases and V by 3 bases; bases with no gene match: 4. The CDR3 totals 16 residues. Germline loops: CDR1 LNHNV, CDR2 YYDKDF (reference sequence). For the CDR3, the DNA is TGTGCCACCAGCAGTCGGACAGGGTATAGCAATCAGCCCCAGCATTTT. Translating gives CATSSRTGYSNQPQHF.

CDR3 amino acids: CASSLAVTVLAEAFF. CDR3 nucleotide sequence: TGTGCCAGCAGCTTAGCAGTAACAGTTCTTGCTGAAGCTTTCTTT. J is TRBJ1-1 and V is TRBV7-9; no definite D call. Per the germline V gene, CDR1 is SEHNR and CDR2 is FQNEAQ (reference sequence). Trimming took off 0 bases at V and 6 bases at J, with 14 bases between the two ends. The CDR3 loop spans 15 amino acids.

The rearrangement joins TRBV7-6 to TRBJ1-1, with D perhaps matching TRBD1 (5 bases). From germline, CDR1 is SGHVS and CDR2 FNYEAQ. The CDR3 spans 13 residues. With 6 bases removed from V and 10 bases from J, the gap between germline ends came to 18 bases. CDR3 residues: CASSQPNSGIAFF. In DNA, the CDR3 is TGTGCCAGCAGTCAACCCAACTCAGGGATAGCTTTCTTT.

The rearrangement links TRBV4-2 to TRBJ1-2, with D unclear. The CDR3 sequence is 17 residues long. Germline V gene sequence: CDR1 LGHNA, CDR2 YNFKEQ. Trimming took off 4 bases at V and 2 bases at J, with 20 bases between the two ends. CDR3 sequence (DNA): TGTGCCAGCAGCCCAGAGGCTGCGGGAAATTTAAACTATGGCTACACCTTC. Protein: CASSPEAAGNLNYGYTF.

The chain employs TRBV4-3 and TRBJ2-1; D is perhaps TRBD1 (6 bases). With 5 bases removed from V and 2 bases from J, the gap between germline ends came to 16 bases. The CDR3 runs 16 residues. Germline CDR1 is LGHNA and CDR2 is YSLEER. CDR3 region: CASSEITGTPYNEQFF. The CDR3 DNA reads as TGCGCCAGCAGCGAAATCACAGGGACCCCCTACAATGAGCAGTTCTTC.

The sample holds one count of this clone. The V call is TRBV2, the J call TRBJ2-3, with a tentative D call TRBD2 (7 bases). Trimming stripped 4 bases from V and 5 bases from J, with 13 bases between. Germline lookup yields CDR1 SNHLY and CDR2 FYNNEI. This CDR3 is built from 14 residues. CDR3 nucleotide sequence: TGTGCCAGCAGTGGGGGGGGCAGGGTAGATACGCAGTATTTT. Amino acid sequence: CASSGGGRVDTQYF.

This rearrangement joins TRBV28 to TRBJ2-7, with D perhaps matching TRBD1 (6 bases). Trimming removed 6 bases at V and 3 bases at J, with 9 bases between. Germline V gene sequence: CDR1 MDHEN, CDR2 SYDVKM. CDR3 length equals 12 residues. CDR3 protein: CASSKDSYEQYF. CDR3 sequence (DNA): TGTGCCAGCAGCAAGGACAGCTACGAGCAGTACTTC.